These 30 T cell receptor beta chains were sequenced from one sample in a study of OX40 agonist ivuxolimab in advanced cancers. Data came from immunoSEQ multiplex PCR; TCRdb stores just in-frame clones and leaves some out. The repertoire includes around 100,000 clones, less than 95% of them detected once, and approximately 0.58% sits in the top ten. This sample comprised CD4+ or CD8+ T cells sorted from blood, obtained in a trial of the OX40 agonist ivuxolimab. All receptors come from an adult with an advanced solid tumor such as melanoma, head and neck, liver or kidney cancer.

The chain joins TRBV4-1 to TRBJ2-1; D may be TRBD1 (5 bases). The CDR3 has 15 amino acids. Germline CDR1 is MGHRA and CDR2 is YSYEKL. Trimming stripped 5 bases from V and 1 base from J, with 12 bases between. The CDR3 nucleotides read TGCGCCAGCAGCGACAGTAGGATTTCCTACAATGAGCAGTTCTTC. The encoded protein is CASSDSRISYNEQFF.

The V and J genes are TRBV15 and TRBJ2-2; possible D gene TRBD1, 7 bases. The CDR3 runs 15 residues. Germline V gene data show CDR1 as LNHNV and CDR2 as YYDKDF (reference sequence). Trimming took off 5 bases at V and 0 bases at J, with 10 bases between the two ends. The CDR3 coding sequence is TGTGCCACCAGCGGAGGGACAGCGAACACCGGGGAGCTGTTTTTT. Protein product: CATSGGTANTGELFF.

The gene calls are TRBV5-1 and TRBJ1-1; no reliable D call. Germline lookup yields CDR1 SGHRS and CDR2 YFSETQ. This CDR3 has 18 residues. Deletions cut 3 bases from V and 0 bases from J, with 21 bases between. The CDR3 region has the DNA TGCGCCAGCAGCTCCGGGCTCACCGCCCCGGGGTTGAACACTGAAGCTTTCTTT. Translating gives CASSSGLTAPGLNTEAFF.

The chain links TRBV28 to TRBJ2-1; no clear D. V was pared by 5 bases and J by 7 bases, with 9 bases between. Germline V gene sequence: CDR1 MDHEN, CDR2 SYDVKM. This CDR3 has 12 residues. DNA for the CDR3: TGTGCCAGCAGTCTTTCTTCGAATGAGCAGTTCTTC. Its translation is CASSLSSNEQFF.

The chain employs TRBV2 and TRBJ2-1; a possible D gene is TRBD2 (6 bases). The V end lost 6 bases, the J end lost 0 bases, and 15 bases lay between the germline ends. From germline, CDR1 is SNHLY and CDR2 FYNNEI. The CDR3 totals 16 residues. In DNA form, the CDR3 reads TGTGCCAGCAGAAGGGAGGCCCTAGCCTCCTACAATGAGCAGTTCTTC. The encoded protein is CASRREALASYNEQFF.

The chain couples TRBV18 to TRBJ1-5; unclear D gene. CDR1 and CDR2 from the germline V gene are KGHSH and LQKENI. Between the trimmed V and J ends, which lost 3 bases and 0 bases, there was a span of 6 bases. This CDR3 is built from 14 residues. CDR3 DNA sequence: TGTGCCAGCTCACCTGGACCTAGCAATCAGCCCCAGCATTTT. Its protein product is CASSPGPSNQPQHF. Combining the CDR3 with reference TRBV18 and TRBJ1-5 gives the whole variable domain NAGVMQNPRHLVRRRGQEARLRCSPMKGHSHVYWYRQLPEEGLKFMVYLQKENIIDESGMPKERFSAEFPKEGPSILRIQQVVRGDSAAYFCASSPGPSNQPQHFGDGTRLSIL.

The V gene is TRBV7-2, the J gene TRBJ2-1; D is ambiguous. Germline V gene lookup returns CDR1 SGHTA and CDR2 FQGNSA. The V and J ends lost 2 bases and 3 bases respectively, with 14 bases between them. The CDR3 totals 16 residues. The DNA of the CDR3 is TGTGCCAGCAGCTTACGGCGGTCTATAGACTACAATGAGCAGTTCTTC. This gives the protein CASSLRRSIDYNEQFF.

The V call is TRBV29-1, the J call TRBJ2-7; D might be TRBD1 (7 bases). There are 12 residues in the CDR3. CDR1 SQVTM and CDR2 ANQGSEA come from the germline V gene. Trimming pared 5 bases from V and 5 bases from J, leaving 13 bases between. The chain's CDR3 is CSVQTGRHEQYF. CDR3 DNA: TGCAGCGTTCAGACAGGGAGGCACGAGCAGTACTTC.

This chain links TRBV30 with TRBJ1-5, with D possibly matching TRBD1 (6 bases). The CDR3 is 13 amino acids. The germline CDR1 and CDR2 sequences are GTSNPN and SVGIG (reference sequence). V gave up 0 bases and J gave up 6 bases, with 9 bases separating them. The CDR3 is CAWSVQGSQPQHF. DNA for the CDR3: TGTGCCTGGAGTGTTCAGGGGAGTCAGCCCCAGCATTTT.

The chain links TRBV2 to TRBJ2-7; unclear D gene. The V end was cut by 1 base, the J end by 10 bases, with 14 bases between. This CDR3 has 13 amino acids. The germline CDR1 and CDR2 sequences are SNHLY and FYNNEI. The CDR3 reads CASSEGSPGGQYF. The DNA of the CDR3 is TGTGCCAGCAGTGAAGGGTCTCCTGGCGGTCAGTACTTC.

This clone has just one count. The chain is built from TRBV2 and TRBJ2-1, with D maybe TRBD2 (6 bases). This CDR3 region has 16 residues. In germline, CDR1 is SNHLY, CDR2 FYNNEI. The V end lost 4 bases, the J end lost 0 bases, and 13 bases lay between the germline ends. In nucleotides, the CDR3 is TGTGCCAGCAGTGCCCCTAGCGCCAGCTCCTACAATGAGCAGTTCTTC. It encodes CASSAPSASSYNEQFF.

This clone showed up just a few times. This rearrangement joins TRBV11-3 to TRBJ1-1; D unresolved. The V gene lost 0 bases and the J gene lost 1 base, with 6 bases spanning the gap. Germline CDR1 SGHNT, CDR2 YENEEA. The CDR3 extends over 14 amino acids. This CDR3 is CASSLDWTNTEAFF. The DNA for the CDR3 is TGTGCCAGCAGCTTAGATTGGACGAACACTGAAGCTTTCTTT.

The rearrangement links TRBV19 to TRBJ2-1, with D perhaps matching TRBD1 or TRBD2 (6 bases each). The CDR3 covers 19 residues. In germline, CDR1 is LNHDA, CDR2 SQIVND (reference sequence). Trimming left V 0 bases short and J 7 bases short, with 25 bases between. The CDR3 DNA reads TGTGCCAGTAGTATAGATGGAGAGGGGGACTCACGTCGGGCGAATGAGCAGTTCTTC. Translation: CASSIDGEGDSRRANEQFF.

The chain combines TRBV5-8 with TRBJ1-3; no clear D gene. Germline loops: CDR1 SGHTS, CDR2 YDEGEE. Trimming took off 2 bases at V and 8 bases at J, with 11 bases between the two ends. The CDR3 sequence is 13 residues long. CDR3 coding DNA: TGTGCCAGCAGCTTAACTATGGTGGACACCATATATTTT. Translating it yields CASSLTMVDTIYF.

V gene TRBV28 combines with J gene TRBJ1-4, with a weak D call TRBD1 (5 bases). Germline V gene sequence: CDR1 MDHEN, CDR2 SYDVKM. Deletions cut 6 bases from V and 3 bases from J, with 11 bases between. The CDR3 is made up of 14 amino acids. CDR3 nucleotides: TGTGCCAGCAGCGAAGGGGCAGCTAATGAAAAACTGTTTTTT. It codes for CASSEGAANEKLFF.

The J gene is TRBJ2-1, the V gene TRBV6-6; TRBD2 aligns across 9 bases. Trimming cost V 6 bases and J 9 bases; bases outside gene matches: 12. The germline gives CDR1 MNHNY, CDR2 SVGAGI (reference sequence). The CDR3 is made up of 15 amino acids. CDR3 sequence reads: CASSHRVAGVLEQFF. CDR3 DNA: TGTGCCAGCAGCCACAGGGTAGCGGGAGTCCTTGAGCAGTTCTTC.

The genes are TRBV6-5 and TRBJ2-7, with D tentatively TRBD1 or TRBD2 (5 bases each). Trimming stripped 4 bases from V and 7 bases from J, with 14 bases between. This CDR3 has 13 residues. CDR1 MNHEY and CDR2 SVGAGI come from the germline V gene. The CDR3 region is CASSWESRGEQYF. Written as DNA, the CDR3 is TGTGCCAGCAGTTGGGAGTCTAGGGGTGAGCAGTACTTC.

The chain has TRBV19 and TRBJ1-1; 9 bases fit TRBD1. Germline CDR1 LNHDA, CDR2 SQIVND (reference sequence). Germline trimming cut 4 bases from V and 5 bases from J; bases unmatched to any gene: 14. This CDR3 spans 17 amino acids. The CDR3 sequence is CASSNTSGTGRKTEAFF. DNA of the CDR3: TGTGCCAGTAGTAACACCTCCGGGACAGGGCGAAAAACTGAAGCTTTCTTT.

The chain is built from TRBV18 and TRBJ2-3, with TRBD2 matching 11 bases. CDR1 is KGHSH, CDR2 LQKENI, per germline. V dropped 6 bases and J dropped 5; count of bases not matched to a gene: 10. The length of the CDR3 is 16 residues. The CDR3: CASSQTSGSARDTQYF. Written as DNA, the CDR3 is TGTGCCAGCTCCCAAACTAGCGGGAGTGCGAGAGATACGCAGTATTTT.

The chain recombines TRBV7-2 with TRBJ2-7, with 8 bases lining up with TRBD1. This CDR3 contains 14 residues. The V gene's germline CDR1 is SGHTA and CDR2 FQGNSA. The V segment lost 5 bases and the J segment 2 bases; nucleotides outside the gene matches: 5. This CDR3 reads CASSLGQGTYEQYF. The CDR3 region has the DNA TGTGCCAGCAGCCTTGGACAGGGCACCTACGAGCAGTACTTC.

CDR3 in amino acids: CASSPPPPRQINYGYTF. For the CDR3, the DNA is TGTGCCAGCAGCCCCCCCCCGCCGCGGCAGATTAACTATGGCTACACCTTC. The gene calls are TRBV28 and TRBJ1-2; D gene ambiguous. The CDR3 consists of 17 residues. Germline lookup yields CDR1 MDHEN and CDR2 SYDVKM. Deletions cut 6 bases from V and 1 base from J, with 21 bases between.

A word on this clone: The junction departs from germline at one end; a sequencing error may be responsible. The chain combines TRBV11-2 with TRBJ1-1, with 8 nucleotides matching TRBD1. Germline V gene data show CDR1 as SGHAT and CDR2 as FQNNGV. The CDR3 totals 18 residues. As DNA, the CDR3 is TGTGCCAGCAGCTTAGACCGTACAGGGGGGTGGATGAACGCTGAAGCTTTCTTT. Its translation is CASSLDRTGGWMNAEAFF. Full variable domain (missing parts from reference TRBV11-2 and TRBJ1-1): EAGVAQSPRYKIIEKRQSVAFWCNPISGHATLYWYQQILGQGPKLLIQFQNNGVVDDSQLPKDRFSAERLKGVDSTLKIQPAKLEDSAVYLCASSLDRTGGWMNAEAFFGQGTRLTVV.

The rearrangement joins TRBV30 to TRBJ2-1, with D uncertain. Trimming removed 4 bases from V and 3 bases from J, with 4 bases in between. Germline lookup yields CDR1 GTSNPN and CDR2 SVGIG (reference sequence). The CDR3 is made up of 11 amino acids. CDR3 bases: TGTGCCTGGACTAGCTACAATGAGCAGTTCTTC. This codes for CAWTSYNEQFF.

The V call is TRBV7-8, the J call TRBJ2-2; weak D call: TRBD1 (6 bases). Germline lookup yields CDR1 SGHVS and CDR2 FQNEAQ. V dropped 3 bases and J dropped 0 bases, with 11 bases sitting between them. The CDR3 totals 16 residues. The CDR3 sequence is CASSFGQKTNTGELFF. CDR3 DNA: TGTGCCAGCAGCTTCGGACAGAAGACGAACACCGGGGAGCTGTTTTTT.

V gene TRBV19 combines with J gene TRBJ1-1; possibly TRBD1 for D (6 bases). Deletions cut 7 bases from V and 13 bases from J, with 22 bases between. Germline V gene lookup returns CDR1 LNHDA and CDR2 SQIVND (reference sequence). The CDR3 is 13 amino acids. CDR3 sequence (DNA): TGTGCCAGTACAGACCTGATGACAGGCTCCGGTTTCTTT. Amino acids: CASTDLMTGSGFF.

The chain links TRBV18 to TRBJ2-7, with D perhaps given as TRBD1 or TRBD2 (6 bases each). The ends were cut back, 2 bases at V and 6 bases at J, with 14 bases in the middle. There are 14 residues in the CDR3. CDR1 and CDR2 from the germline V gene are KGHSH and LQKENI. CDR3 bases: TGTGCCAGCTCACCAAGGAGGGGGGCTTTCGAGCAGTACTTC. This sequence encodes CASSPRRGAFEQYF.

The CDR3 DNA sequence: TGTGCCAGCAGTAGCTTCAGGGGGGCAAATCAGCCCCAGCATTTT. Amino acids: CASSSFRGANQPQHF. J is TRBJ1-5 and V is TRBV28; 7 bases line up with TRBD1. Per the germline V gene, CDR1 is MDHEN and CDR2 is SYDVKM. J lost 4 bases, V lost 5 bases, and 8 bases had no gene match. The CDR3 contains 15 residues.

V gene TRBV5-6 combines with J gene TRBJ2-7; D call uncertain. V was cut by 2 bases and J by 3 bases, with 12 bases left in between. The CDR3 is made up of 14 amino acids. Germline V gene lookup returns CDR1 SGHDT and CDR2 YYEEEE. The CDR3 spells CASSFWGRSYEQYF. In DNA form, the CDR3 reads TGTGCCAGCAGCTTTTGGGGTCGCAGCTACGAGCAGTACTTC.

V and J are TRBV18 and TRBJ2-1, with D hard to call. This CDR3 has 13 amino acids. V was trimmed by 2 bases and J by 7 bases, leaving 9 bases between them. Germline V lookup: CDR1 KGHSH, CDR2 LQKENI. The CDR3 DNA sequence: TGTGCCAGCTCACCAAAGGGTTCGAATGAGCAGTTCTTC. This gives the protein CASSPKGSNEQFF.

The J gene is TRBJ2-2, the V gene TRBV7-9; unclear D gene. The CDR3 is 14 amino acids. Looked up from germline, CDR1 is SEHNR and CDR2 is FQNEAQ (reference sequence). The V and J ends lost 2 bases and 6 bases respectively, with 10 bases between them. The CDR3 region has the DNA TGTGCCAGCAGCTTATATGCTGACGCCGGGGAGCTGTTTTTT. It encodes CASSLYADAGELFF.